This paragraph reports one TCR beta chain. Noted treatment: oral pan-JAK inhibitor, 5-10 mg twice daily. In each case, RNA was isolated and then reverse transcribed into cDNA as the sequencing template. Data came from immunoSEQ multiplex PCR; TCRdb stores just in-frame clones and leaves some out. This table holds 100,000 to 150,000 clones, over 60% found once. This record comes from a study of CD8+ T cells in alopecia areata. The V end was cut by 1 base, the J end by 3 bases, with 13 bases between. This CDR3 contains 15 residues. Germline V gene data show CDR1 as SEHNR and CDR2 as FQNEAQ (reference sequence).

The sample here was CD4+ T cells sorted from blood, taken at week 4, from a patient treated with tofacitinib. The rearrangement joins TRBV7-9 to TRBJ2-7, with D perhaps TRBD2 (6 bases). This sequence was found in a human donor with alopecia areata. As DNA, the CDR3 is TGTGCCAGCAGCTTAGATCGGGGGACCATCTACGAGCAGTACTTC. Translated: CASSLDRGTIYEQYF.